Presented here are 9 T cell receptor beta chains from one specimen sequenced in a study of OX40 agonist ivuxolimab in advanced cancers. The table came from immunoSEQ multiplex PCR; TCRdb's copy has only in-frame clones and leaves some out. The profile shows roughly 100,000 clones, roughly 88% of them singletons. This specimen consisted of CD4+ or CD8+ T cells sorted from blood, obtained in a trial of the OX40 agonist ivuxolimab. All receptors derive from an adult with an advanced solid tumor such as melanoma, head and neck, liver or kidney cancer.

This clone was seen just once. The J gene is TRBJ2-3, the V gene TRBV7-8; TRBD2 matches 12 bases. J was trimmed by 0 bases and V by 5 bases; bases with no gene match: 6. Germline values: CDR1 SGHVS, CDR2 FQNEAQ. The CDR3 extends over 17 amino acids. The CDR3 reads CASSLRLAGESTDTQYF. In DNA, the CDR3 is TGTGCCAGCAGCCTAAGACTAGCGGGAGAAAGCACAGATACGCAGTATTTT.

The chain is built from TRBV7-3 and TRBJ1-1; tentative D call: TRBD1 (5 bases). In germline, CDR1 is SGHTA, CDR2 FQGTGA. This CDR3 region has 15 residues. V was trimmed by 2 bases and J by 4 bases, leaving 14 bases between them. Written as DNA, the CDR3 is TGTGCCAGCAGCTTACGGGGGGGAAGCGGCACTGAAGCTTTCTTT. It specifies CASSLRGGSGTEAFF.

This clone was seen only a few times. The CDR3 sequence is CASSSRVGGLPYEQYF. The CDR3 DNA reads TGTGCCAGCAGCTCACGGGTAGGGGGGCTGCCCTACGAGCAGTACTTC. V is TRBV7-3 and J is TRBJ2-7, with D perhaps being TRBD1 or TRBD2 (6 bases each). V was clipped by 4 bases and J by 2 bases, with 18 bases between them. The germline gives CDR1 SGHTA, CDR2 FQGTGA. The length of the CDR3 is 16 residues.

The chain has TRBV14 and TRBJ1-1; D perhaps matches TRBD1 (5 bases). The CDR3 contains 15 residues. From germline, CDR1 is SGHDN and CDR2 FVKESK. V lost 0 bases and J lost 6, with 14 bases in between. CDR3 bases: TGTGCCAGCAGCCAAGATCGACGAGGGGAATCTGAAGCTTTCTTT. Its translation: CASSQDRRGESEAFF.

CDR3 amino acids: CASSYNRESGNTIYF. DNA of the CDR3: TGTGCCAGCAGTTACAATCGGGAGTCTGGAAACACCATATATTTT. The chain carries TRBV6-6 and TRBJ1-3; D is unresolved. This CDR3 has 15 residues. Trimming cost V 2 bases and J 1 base, with 9 bases left between them. Germline V gene sequence: CDR1 MNHNY, CDR2 SVGAGI (reference sequence).

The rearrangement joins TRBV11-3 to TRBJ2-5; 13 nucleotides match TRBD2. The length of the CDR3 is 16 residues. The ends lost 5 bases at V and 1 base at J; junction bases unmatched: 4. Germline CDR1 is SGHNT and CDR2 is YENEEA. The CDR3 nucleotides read TGTGCCAGCAGCACTTGGACTAGCGGGGGCCAAGAGACCCAGTACTTC. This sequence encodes CASSTWTSGGQETQYF.

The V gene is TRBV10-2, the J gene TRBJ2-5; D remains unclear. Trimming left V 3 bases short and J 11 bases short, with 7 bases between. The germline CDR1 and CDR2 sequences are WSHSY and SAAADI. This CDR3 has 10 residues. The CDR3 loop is CASSEGEQYF. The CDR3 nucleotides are TGCGCCAGCAGTGAAGGAGAGCAGTACTTC.

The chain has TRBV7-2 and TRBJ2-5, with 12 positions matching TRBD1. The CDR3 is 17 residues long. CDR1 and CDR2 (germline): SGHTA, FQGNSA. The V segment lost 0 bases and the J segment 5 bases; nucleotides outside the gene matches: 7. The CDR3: CASSLALGTGGGETQYF. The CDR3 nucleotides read TGTGCCAGCAGCTTAGCGCTCGGGACAGGGGGCGGTGAGACCCAGTACTTC.

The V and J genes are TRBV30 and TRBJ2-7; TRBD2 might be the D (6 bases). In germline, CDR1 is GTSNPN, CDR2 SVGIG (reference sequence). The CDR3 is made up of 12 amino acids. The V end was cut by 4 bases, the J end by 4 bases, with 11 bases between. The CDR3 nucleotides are TGTGCCTGGACCCGGGACTCTTACGAGCAGTACTTC. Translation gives CAWTRDSYEQYF.